Listed below are T cell receptor beta chains from one sample, sequenced in a study of CD8+ T cells in alopecia areata. The repertoire was sequenced with immunoSEQ multiplex PCR; TCRdb's copy has only in-frame clones and lacks some. The repertoire has more than 200,000 clones, 67% of them found once; the top ten carry 0.95% to 1.5%. The sample here was CD4+ T cells sorted from blood, taken at week 0. Every receptor here comes from a human donor with alopecia areata. CDR3s leave out the opening cysteine and the closing phenylalanine or tryptophan.

CDR3 | V
AWSPFRALNYGYT | TRBV30
ASSLVEGETYEQY | TRBV7-9
AWSGGTAQPQH | TRBV30
SVVFGTVRKDTQY | TRBV29-1
ASSYSPVNTGELF | TRBV6-5
ASRGTGDLGEAF | TRBV6-5
ASSSGGPEGTQY | TRBV19
SVDSGGVFEQF | TRBV29-1
ATIDRGPNYGYT | TRBV5-4
SSKAAGTDTQY | TRBV29-1
ASSTQGSYYNEQF | TRBV7-2
ASSQAYEQY | TRBV14
AYGRINTIY | TRBV30
STGQGGTEAF | TRBV29-1
ASSSKGRRPYEQY | TRBV6-5
SAAGGMGQGYEQY | TRBV29-1
SASIPETQY | TRBV20-1
SVASGGSSYEQY | TRBV29-1
AWRRQGVDYGYT | TRBV30
ASSKDSRGTEAF | TRBV27
ASSLASGRLF | TRBV7-2
ASSPYQSGANVLT | TRBV7-3
ASSSTGTGYYEQY | TRBV4-3
ACNRDRLNYGYT | TRBV30
ASTRDNSPLH | TRBV7-9
SGRQGNEKLF | TRBV29-1
SVLPTGRVGYT | TRBV29-1
SVLPADRVGGYT | TRBV29-1
AWSVRRGETQY | TRBV30
ASSLGLSGGPTDTQY | TRBV5-1
AWGTGWNEQF | TRBV30
AWSQGVGEGEQF | TRBV30
AWSQTGRNQPQH | TRBV30
ASSQTSGQNIQY | TRBV9
ASSPEGLNTEAF | TRBV18
SVHRQLTGELF | TRBV29-1
ASSERYGYT | TRBV2
AGRDLYNSPLH | TRBV23-1
ASSLAGTSAPDTQY | TRBV5-4
ASSLEWPASTDTQY | TRBV7-2